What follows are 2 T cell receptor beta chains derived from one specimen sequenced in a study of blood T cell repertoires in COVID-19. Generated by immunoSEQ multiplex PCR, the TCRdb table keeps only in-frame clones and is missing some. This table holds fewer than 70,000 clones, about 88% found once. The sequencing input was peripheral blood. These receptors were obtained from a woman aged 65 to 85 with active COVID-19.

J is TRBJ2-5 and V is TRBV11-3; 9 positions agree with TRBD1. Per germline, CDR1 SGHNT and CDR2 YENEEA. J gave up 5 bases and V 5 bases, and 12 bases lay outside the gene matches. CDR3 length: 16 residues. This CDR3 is CASSARNRGQGETQYF. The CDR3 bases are TGTGCCAGCAGCGCTCGGAACAGGGGGCAGGGGGAGACCCAGTACTTC.

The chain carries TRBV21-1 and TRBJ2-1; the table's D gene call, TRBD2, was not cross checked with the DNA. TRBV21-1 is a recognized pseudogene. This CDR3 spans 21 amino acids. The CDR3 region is CASSKPPGRATAGVTYNEQFF. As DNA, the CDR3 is TGTGCCAGCAGCAAACCTCCGGGGAGGGCGACGGCGGGAGTAACCTACAATGAGCAGTTCTTC.